In its sample, the clone carrying this TCR beta chain was seen a few times. The target antigen is unknown. Treatment of patients with chemo-refractory metastatic non-small-cell lung cancer consisted of focal radiation plus CTLA-4 blockade with ipilimumab. This record belongs to a study of radiotherapy plus CTLA-4 blockade in lung cancer. Overall study: Of the patients, 15% to 20% showed objective responses and around 29% attained disease control. The study's findings and limits: Strongest reported response predictors: early blood clone changes and post-radiation interferon-beta.

The V gene lost 5 bases and the J gene lost 0 bases, with 17 bases spanning the gap. There are 16 residues in the CDR3. Germline V gene sequence: CDR1 MDHEN, CDR2 SYDVKM. Profiling relied on immunoSEQ multiplex PCR, and the TCRdb table lists in-frame clones only, not all of them. The sample lists 71,000 or so clones, approximately 86% occurring once. The rearrangement uses TRBV28 and TRBJ2-7; D possibly matches TRBD1 or TRBD2 (6 bases each). Sequencing was performed on peripheral blood, taken from a patient treated with radiotherapy plus ipilimumab. The clonotype originates from a human donor with non-small cell lung cancer who had stable disease on radiotherapy plus ipilimumab. The CDR3 loop is CASSTLGGTLSYEQYF. CDR3 nucleotide sequence: TGTGCCAGCAGTACCCTGGGGGGCACGCTCTCCTACGAGCAGTACTTC. Complete variable domain (other parts from reference TRBV28 and TRBJ2-7): DVKVTQSSRYLVKRTGEKVFLECVQDMDHENMFWYRQDPGLGLRLIYFSYDVKMKEKGDIPEGYSVSREKKERFSLILESASTNQTSMYLCASSTLGGTLSYEQYFGPGTRLTVT.